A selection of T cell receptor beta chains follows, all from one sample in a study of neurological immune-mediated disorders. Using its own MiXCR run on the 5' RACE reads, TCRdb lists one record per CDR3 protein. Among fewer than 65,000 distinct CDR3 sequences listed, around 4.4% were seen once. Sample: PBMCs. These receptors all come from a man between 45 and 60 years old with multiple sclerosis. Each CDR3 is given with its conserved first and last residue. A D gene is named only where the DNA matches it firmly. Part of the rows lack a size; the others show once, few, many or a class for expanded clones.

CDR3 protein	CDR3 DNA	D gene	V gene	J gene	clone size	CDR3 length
CASSRMGLGESSTDTQYF	TGTGCCAGCAGCAGAATGGGACTAGGAGAATCTAGCACAGATACGCAGTATTTT	TRBD2	TRBV7-9	TRBJ2-3	many	18
CASSAMTGGGNTIYF	TGTGCCAGCAGCGCAATGACAGGGGGAGGAAACACCATATATTTT	TRBD1	TRBV7-8	TRBJ1-3	many	15
CASSLARGNANTGELFF	TGCGCCAGCAGCTTGGCCCGGGGGAACGCGAACACCGGGGAGCTGTTTTTT	NA	TRBV5-1	TRBJ2-2	many	17
CASTLGPDTQYF	TGTGCCAGCACCTTGGGCCCAGATACGCAGTATTTT	NA	TRBV28	TRBJ2-3	many	12
CASSLNGAYEQYF	TGTGCCAGCAGCTTAAACGGAGCCTACGAGCAGTACTTC	NA	TRBV7-9	TRBJ2-7	many	13
CASSNSGNNEQFF	TGTGCCAGCAGTAACTCAGGAAACAATGAGCAGTTCTTC	NA	TRBV28	TRBJ2-1	many	13
CASRTRETQYF	TGTGCCAGCAGAACACGGGAGACCCAGTACTTC	NA	TRBV7-2	TRBJ2-5	few	11
CASSQERTTIYNEQFF	TGTGCCAGCAGCCAAGAGAGGACAACGATCTACAATGAGCAGTTCTTC	NA	TRBV3-1	TRBJ2-1	many	16
CASSLREMDNEQFF	TGCGCCAGCAGCCTAAGGGAGATGGACAATGAGCAGTTCTTC	NA	TRBV4-1	TRBJ2-1	many	14
CASSLGQGTYNEQFF	TGCGCCAGCAGCTTGGGACAGGGCACCTACAATGAGCAGTTCTTC	TRBD1	TRBV5-1	TRBJ2-1	many	15
CASSPPFGGGGYNEQFF	TGTGCCAGCAGCCCCCCTTTTGGGGGAGGGGGGTACAATGAGCAGTTCTTC	NA	TRBV7-9	TRBJ2-1	many	17
CSVASPLEGPPTSGEQYF	TGCAGCGTGGCGAGCCCTCTTGAGGGCCCCCCCACCTCCGGCGAGCAGTACTTC	NA	TRBV29-1	TRBJ2-7	many	18
CASSRDRGGSGANVLTF	TGTGCCAGCAGTCGGGACAGGGGGGGATCTGGGGCCAACGTCCTGACTTTC	TRBD1	TRBV11-2	TRBJ2-6	many	17
CASSFGGVYNEQFF	TGTGCCAGCAGTTTCGGGGGGGTCTACAATGAGCAGTTCTTC	TRBD2	TRBV27	TRBJ2-1	many	14
CSVLFRGDNIQYF	TGCAGCGTTCTGTTTAGGGGAGATAACATTCAGTACTTC	NA	TRBV29-1	TRBJ2-4	many	13
CASSKLRGAEAFF	TGTGCCAGCAGTAAGCTCAGGGGAGCTGAAGCTTTCTTT	NA	TRBV7-2	TRBJ1-1	NA	13
CASSFRSSANTGELFF	TGTGCCAGCAGCTTCCGGTCCAGCGCGAACACCGGGGAGCTGTTTTTT	NA	TRBV5-5	TRBJ2-2	many	16
CATSDPRLAGGETQYF	TGTGCCACCAGTGATCCCCGGTTAGCGGGGGGGGAGACCCAGTACTTC	TRBD2	TRBV24-1	TRBJ2-5	many	16
CASSVRLANTGELFF	TGTGCCAGCAGCGTCCGACTAGCGAACACCGGGGAGCTGTTTTTT	NA	TRBV9	TRBJ2-2	many	15
CSARWGGVTEAFF	TGCAGTGCTAGGTGGGGTGGGGTCACTGAAGCTTTCTTT	NA	TRBV20-1	TRBJ1-1	many	13
CASSPLDRRAEQYF	TGTGCCAGCAGCCCCCTAGACAGGCGGGCCGAGCAGTACTTC	NA	TRBV7-9	TRBJ2-7	many	14
CASSLYLRLNTEAFF	TGTGCCAGCAGTTTGTACCTCCGACTCAACACTGAAGCTTTCTTT	NA	TRBV28	TRBJ1-1	few	15
CASSPRTSGRSYNEQFF	TGTGCCAGCAGCCCAAGGACTAGCGGGAGATCCTACAATGAGCAGTTCTTC	TRBD2	TRBV7-9	TRBJ2-1	many	17
CASTSTKETQYF	TGTGCCAGCACTTCCACCAAAGAGACCCAGTACTTC	NA	TRBV6-6	TRBJ2-5	NA	12
CASSLGVGRELDTEAFF	TGCGCCAGCAGCTTGGGGGTGGGCAGGGAGTTGGACACTGAAGCTTTCTTT	NA	TRBV5-1	TRBJ1-1	many	17
CASRPARLASEQFF	TGTGCCAGCAGACCAGCTCGACTAGCGTCTGAGCAGTTCTTC	TRBD2	TRBV6-1	TRBJ2-1	NA	14
CASSLDRSGTGAYNEQFF	TGTGCCAGCAGCTTAGACCGCTCGGGAACAGGAGCGTACAATGAGCAGTTCTTC	NA	TRBV7-2	TRBJ2-1	many	18
CATAQGNSGNTIYF	TGTGCCACGGCTCAGGGGAACTCTGGAAACACCATATATTTT	NA	TRBV10-3	TRBJ1-3	many	14
CASSPGLVHEQYF	TGTGCCAGCAGCCCCGGACTAGTCCACGAGCAGTACTTC	TRBD2	TRBV5-5	TRBJ2-7	many	13
CASKRPGQQNTEAFF	TGTGCCAGCAAACGCCCGGGACAGCAGAACACTGAAGCTTTCTTT	TRBD1	TRBV6-6	TRBJ1-1	few	15
CSARDWGAEEQYF	TGCAGTGCTAGAGATTGGGGGGCGGAAGAGCAGTACTTC	NA	TRBV20-1	TRBJ2-7	many	13
CASRGLPDYNEQFF	TGTGCCAGTAGAGGACTCCCAGACTACAATGAGCAGTTCTTC	NA	TRBV19	TRBJ2-1	few	14
CASSLVGSGANVLTF	TGCGCCAGCAGCTTGGTGGGGTCTGGGGCCAACGTCCTGACTTTC	NA	TRBV5-1	TRBJ2-6	medium-sized	15
CASTEGLGSSYNEQFF	TGTGCCAGCACCGAGGGACTAGGGAGCTCCTACAATGAGCAGTTCTTC	TRBD2	TRBV6-2/TRBV6-3	TRBJ2-1	many	16
CASSLRSGLGEKLFF	TGTGCCAGCAGCTTGCGTAGCGGTCTTGGTGAAAAACTGTTTTTT	NA	TRBV5-8	TRBJ1-4	many	15
CASSTGTVANTGELFF	TGTGCCAGTAGTACCGGGACGGTCGCGAACACCGGGGAGCTGTTTTTT	NA	TRBV27	TRBJ2-2	many	16
CASSAGTSNQPQHF	TGCGCCAGCAGCGCTGGAACTAGCAATCAGCCCCAGCATTTT	NA	TRBV5-1	TRBJ1-5	many	14
CSARTPDVVYEQYF	TGCAGTGCTAGAACTCCGGACGTGGTCTACGAGCAGTACTTC	NA	TRBV20-1	TRBJ2-7	few	14
CASSAGLANGYTF	TGTGCCAGCAGTGCGGGGCTGGCGAATGGCTACACCTTC	NA	TRBV6-1	TRBJ1-2	many	13
CASSQPLNDRGQAFF	TGTGCCAGCAGCCAACCCCTAAATGACAGGGGGCAAGCTTTCTTT	TRBD1	TRBV16	TRBJ1-1	many	15
CASSSRQGAGGNTIYF	TGTGCCAGCAGTTCTAGACAGGGGGCGGGTGGAAACACCATATATTTT	TRBD1	TRBV27	TRBJ1-3	many	16
CASSKTDNEQFF	TGTGCCAGCAGTAAGACAGACAATGAGCAGTTCTTC	NA	TRBV6-5	TRBJ2-1	NA	12
CSVVGRQGWTEAFF	TGCAGCGTTGTGGGGAGGCAGGGTTGGACTGAAGCTTTCTTT	NA	TRBV29-1	TRBJ1-1	NA	14
CASSIRLSTDTQYF	TGTGCCAGCAGCATCCGCCTCAGCACAGATACGCAGTATTTT	NA	TRBV5-6	TRBJ2-3	many	14
CASSGSSLYNEQFF	TGCGCCAGCAGTGGCAGCAGTTTATACAATGAGCAGTTCTTC	NA	TRBV4-1	TRBJ2-1	many	14
CASRRDRGQETQYF	TGTGCCAGCCGTCGGGACAGGGGGCAAGAGACCCAGTACTTC	TRBD1	TRBV10-3	TRBJ2-5	many	14
CASSQAGPGSYVGETQYF	TGCGCCAGCAGCCAAGCCGGACCCGGGAGTTATGTGGGCGAGACCCAGTACTTC	NA	TRBV4-1	TRBJ2-5	NA	18
CASIGYEQFF	TGTGCCAGCATCGGTTATGAGCAGTTCTTC	NA	TRBV2	TRBJ2-1	many	10
CASSPRAGAADTQYF	TGTGCCAGCAGCCCGCGGGCAGGGGCCGCAGATACGCAGTATTTT	NA	TRBV5-5	TRBJ2-3	many	15
CSASGGTGELFF	TGCAGTGCTAGCGGCGGCACCGGGGAGCTGTTTTTT	NA	TRBV20-1	TRBJ2-2	many	12
CSARDQTTETQYF	TGCAGTGCTAGAGACCAAACCACGGAGACCCAGTACTTC	NA	TRBV20-1	TRBJ2-5	many	13
CSAKLAGGSLSSYEQYF	TGCAGTGCGAAACTAGCGGGGGGCTCATTAAGCTCCTACGAGCAGTACTTC	TRBD2	TRBV20-1	TRBJ2-7	many	17
CSASDDLAGGQETQYF	TGCAGTGCTTCGGATGATCTAGCGGGGGGCCAAGAGACCCAGTACTTC	TRBD2	TRBV20-1	TRBJ2-5	many	16
CASSPPRGGTYEQYF	TGTGCCAGCAGCCCCCCCAGGGGAGGAACCTACGAGCAGTACTTC	NA	TRBV7-9	TRBJ2-7	many	15
CASSSDRVAYEQYF	TGTGCCAGCAGTTCCGACAGGGTAGCCTACGAGCAGTACTTC	TRBD1	TRBV12-3/TRBV12-4	TRBJ2-7	many	14
CSARDRTEAFF	TGCAGTGCAAGGGACCGGACTGAAGCTTTCTTT	NA	TRBV20-1	TRBJ1-1	many	11
CSASGTSGYTDTQYF	TGCAGTGCCAGTGGGACTAGCGGCTACACAGATACGCAGTATTTT	TRBD2	TRBV20-1	TRBJ2-3	many	15